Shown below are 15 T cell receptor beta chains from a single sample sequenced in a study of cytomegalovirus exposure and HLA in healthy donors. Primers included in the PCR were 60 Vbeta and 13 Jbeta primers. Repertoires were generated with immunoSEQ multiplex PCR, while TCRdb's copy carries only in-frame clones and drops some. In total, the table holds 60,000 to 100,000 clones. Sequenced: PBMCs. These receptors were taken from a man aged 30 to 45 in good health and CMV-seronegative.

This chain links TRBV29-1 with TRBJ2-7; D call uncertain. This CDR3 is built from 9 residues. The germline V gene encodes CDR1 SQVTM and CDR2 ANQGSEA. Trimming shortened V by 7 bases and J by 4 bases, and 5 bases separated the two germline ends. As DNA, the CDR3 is TGCAGCGCCCTTTACGAGCAGTACTTC. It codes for CSALYEQYF.

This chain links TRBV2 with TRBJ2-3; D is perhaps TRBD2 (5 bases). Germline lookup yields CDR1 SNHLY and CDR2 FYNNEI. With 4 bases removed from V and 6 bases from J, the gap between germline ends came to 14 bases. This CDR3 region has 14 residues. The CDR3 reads CASSALGGADTQYF. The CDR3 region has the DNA TGTGCCAGCAGTGCTCTCGGAGGTGCGGATACGCAGTATTTT.

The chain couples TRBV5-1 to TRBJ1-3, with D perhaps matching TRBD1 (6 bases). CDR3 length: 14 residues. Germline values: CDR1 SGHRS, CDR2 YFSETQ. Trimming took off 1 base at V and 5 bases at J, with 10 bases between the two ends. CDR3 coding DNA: TGCGCCAGCAGCTTGATGGGGGCCAGAAACACCATATATTTT. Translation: CASSLMGARNTIYF.

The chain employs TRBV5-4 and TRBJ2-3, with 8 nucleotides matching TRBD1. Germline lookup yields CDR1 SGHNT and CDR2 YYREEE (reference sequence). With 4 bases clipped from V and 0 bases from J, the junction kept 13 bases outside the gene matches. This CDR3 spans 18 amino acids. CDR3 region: CASSQGGRGLSSTDTQYF. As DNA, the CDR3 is TGTGCCAGCAGCCAGGGAGGCAGGGGGCTTTCTAGCACAGATACGCAGTATTTT.

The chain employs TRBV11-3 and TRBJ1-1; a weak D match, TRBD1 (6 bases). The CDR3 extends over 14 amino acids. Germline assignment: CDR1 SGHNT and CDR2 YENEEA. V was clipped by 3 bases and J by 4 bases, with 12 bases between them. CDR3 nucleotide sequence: TGTGCCAGCAGCTTCGGACAGCAGGGCACTGAAGCTTTCTTT. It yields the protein CASSFGQQGTEAFF.

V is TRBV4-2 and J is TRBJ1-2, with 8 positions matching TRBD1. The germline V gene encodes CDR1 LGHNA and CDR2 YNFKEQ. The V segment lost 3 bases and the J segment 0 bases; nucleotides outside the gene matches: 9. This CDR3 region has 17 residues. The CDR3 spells CASSQDDRGEANYGYTF. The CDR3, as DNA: TGTGCCAGCAGCCAGGACGACAGGGGCGAAGCTAACTATGGCTACACCTTC.

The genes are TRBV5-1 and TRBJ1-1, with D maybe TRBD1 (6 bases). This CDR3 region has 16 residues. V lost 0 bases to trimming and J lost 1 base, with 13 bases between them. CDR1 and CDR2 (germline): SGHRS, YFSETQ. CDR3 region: CASSLGWGGPNTEAFF. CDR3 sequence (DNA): TGCGCCAGCAGCTTGGGTTGGGGGGGCCCGAACACTGAAGCTTTCTTT. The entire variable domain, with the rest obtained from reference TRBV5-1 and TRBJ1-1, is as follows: KAGVTQTPRYLIKTRGQQVTLSCSPISGHRSVSWYQQTPGQGLQFLFEYFSETQRNKGNFPGRFSGRQFSNSRSEMNVSTLELGDSALYLCASSLGWGGPNTEAFFGQGTRLTVV.

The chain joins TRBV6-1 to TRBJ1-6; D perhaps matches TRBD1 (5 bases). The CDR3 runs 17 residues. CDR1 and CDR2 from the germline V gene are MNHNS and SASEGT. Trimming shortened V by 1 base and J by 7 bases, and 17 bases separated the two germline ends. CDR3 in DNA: TGTGCCAGCAGTGAAGAGCCTCTCAGGGCCAAAAATTCACCCCTCCACTTT. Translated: CASSEEPLRAKNSPLHF.

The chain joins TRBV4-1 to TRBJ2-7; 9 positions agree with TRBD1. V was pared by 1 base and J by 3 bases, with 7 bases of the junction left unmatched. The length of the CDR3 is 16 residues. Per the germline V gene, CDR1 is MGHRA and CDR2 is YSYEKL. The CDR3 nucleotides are TGCGCCAGCAGCCAAGTCGGGGGACAGGGTTTCTACGAGCAGTACTTC. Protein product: CASSQVGGQGFYEQYF.

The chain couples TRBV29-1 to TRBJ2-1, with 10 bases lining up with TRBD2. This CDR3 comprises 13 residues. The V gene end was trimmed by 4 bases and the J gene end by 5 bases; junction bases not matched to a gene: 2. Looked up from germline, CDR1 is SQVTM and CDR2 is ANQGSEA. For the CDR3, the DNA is TGCAGCGTTGGCCTAGCGGGGGACAATGAGCAGTTCTTC. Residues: CSVGLAGDNEQFF.

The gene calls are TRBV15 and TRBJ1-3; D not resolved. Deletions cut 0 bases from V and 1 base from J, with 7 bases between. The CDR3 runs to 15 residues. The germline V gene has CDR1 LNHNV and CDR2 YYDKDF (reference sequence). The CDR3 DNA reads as TGTGCCACCAGCAGAGATCGACTGTCTGGAAACACCATATATTTT. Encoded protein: CATSRDRLSGNTIYF.

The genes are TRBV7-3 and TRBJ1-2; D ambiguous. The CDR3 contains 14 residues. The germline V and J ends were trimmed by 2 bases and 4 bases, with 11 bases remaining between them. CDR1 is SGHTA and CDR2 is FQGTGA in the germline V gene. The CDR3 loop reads CASSLGPYSYGYTF. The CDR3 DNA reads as TGTGCCAGCAGCTTAGGGCCCTATAGCTATGGCTACACCTTC.

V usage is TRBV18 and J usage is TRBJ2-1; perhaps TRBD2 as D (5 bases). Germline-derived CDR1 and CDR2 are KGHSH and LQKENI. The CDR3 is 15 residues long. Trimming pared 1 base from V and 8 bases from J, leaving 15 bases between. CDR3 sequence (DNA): TGTGCCAGCTCACCACTTTTACTAGTCGGCCATGAGCAGTTCTTC. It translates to CASSPLLLVGHEQFF.

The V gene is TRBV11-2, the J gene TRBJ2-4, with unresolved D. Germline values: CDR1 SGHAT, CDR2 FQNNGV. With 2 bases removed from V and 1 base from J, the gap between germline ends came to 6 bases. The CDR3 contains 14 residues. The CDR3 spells CASSLNGAKNIQYF. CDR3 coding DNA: TGTGCCAGCAGCTTAAACGGGGCCAAAAACATTCAGTACTTC.

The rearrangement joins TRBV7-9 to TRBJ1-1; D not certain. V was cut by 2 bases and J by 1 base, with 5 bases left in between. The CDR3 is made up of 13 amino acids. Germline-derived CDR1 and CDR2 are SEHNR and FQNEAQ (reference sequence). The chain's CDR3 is CASSLLRNTEAFF. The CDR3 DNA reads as TGTGCCAGCAGCTTACTTCGGAACACTGAAGCTTTCTTT. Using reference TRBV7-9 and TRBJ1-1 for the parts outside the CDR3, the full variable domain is DTGVSQNPRHKITKRGQNVTFRCDPISEHNRLYWYRQTLGQGPEFLTYFQNEAQLEKSRLLSDRFSAERPKGSFSTLEIQRTEQGDSAMYLCASSLLRNTEAFFGQGTRLTVV.